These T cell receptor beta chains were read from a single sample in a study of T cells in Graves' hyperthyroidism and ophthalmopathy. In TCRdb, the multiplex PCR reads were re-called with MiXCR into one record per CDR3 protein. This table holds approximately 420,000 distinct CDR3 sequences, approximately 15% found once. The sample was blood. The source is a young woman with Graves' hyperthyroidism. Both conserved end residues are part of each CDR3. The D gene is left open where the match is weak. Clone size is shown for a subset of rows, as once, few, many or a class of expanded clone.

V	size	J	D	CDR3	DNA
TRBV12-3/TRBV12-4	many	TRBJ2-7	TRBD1	CASSPGQGFHEQYF	TGTGCCAGCAGTCCGGGACAGGGGTTCCACGAGCAGTACTTC
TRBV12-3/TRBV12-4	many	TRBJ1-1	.	CASRDEGGVMNTEAFF	TGTGCCAGCCGGGACGAGGGGGGTGTGATGAACACTGAAGCTTTCTTT
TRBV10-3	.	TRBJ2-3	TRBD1	CAISDRDRGGDTQYF	TGTGCCATCAGTGACCGGGACAGGGGAGGAGATACGCAGTATTTT
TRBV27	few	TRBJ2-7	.	CASSFLKAYEQYF	TGTGCCAGCAGTTTCCTCAAGGCCTACGAGCAGTACTTC
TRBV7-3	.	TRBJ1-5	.	CASSFVSGQFNQPQHF	TGTGCCAGCAGCTTCGTCTCAGGACAGTTCAATCAGCCCCAGCATTTT
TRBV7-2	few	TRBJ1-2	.	CASSLVAGAKPLYGYTF	TGTGCCAGCAGCTTAGTAGCAGGGGCCAAGCCCCTCTATGGCTACACCTTC
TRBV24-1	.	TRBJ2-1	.	CATSDFRLEGVGEQFF	TGTGCCACCAGTGATTTCCGGCTTGAGGGAGTAGGTGAGCAGTTCTTC
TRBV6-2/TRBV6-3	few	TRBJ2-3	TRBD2	CASRTGQTSGRVADTQYF	TGTGCCAGCAGAACCGGCCAGACTAGCGGGAGGGTGGCAGATACGCAGTATTTT
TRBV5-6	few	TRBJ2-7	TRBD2	CASSPGVASGSEQYF	TGTGCCAGCAGCCCCGGCGTGGCTAGCGGGTCCGAGCAGTACTTC
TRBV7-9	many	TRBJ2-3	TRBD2	CASSRGASGTRDTQYF	TGTGCCAGCAGCCGGGGGGCTAGCGGGACGAGAGATACGCAGTATTTT
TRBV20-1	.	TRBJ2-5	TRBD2	CSARDPRLAGAFQETQYF	TGCAGTGCTAGAGACCCTAGACTAGCGGGAGCTTTCCAAGAGACCCAGTACTTC
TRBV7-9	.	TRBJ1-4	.	CASSLAQGGGDANEKLFF	TGTGCCAGCAGCTTAGCCCAAGGTGGCGGGGATGCTAATGAAAAACTGTTTTTT
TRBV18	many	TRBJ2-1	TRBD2	CASSPASGRIGEQFF	TGTGCCAGCTCACCAGCTAGCGGGAGAATTGGTGAGCAGTTCTTC
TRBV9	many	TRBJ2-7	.	CASSVGTVGSYEQYF	TGTGCCAGCAGCGTAGGGACGGTCGGCTCCTACGAGCAGTACTTC
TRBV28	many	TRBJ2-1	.	CARCGGSNYYNEQFF	TGTGCCAGGTGCGGCGGGTCCAACTACTACAATGAGCAGTTCTTC
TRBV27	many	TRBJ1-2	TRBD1	CASSLRDSYGYTF	TGTGCCAGCAGTCTCCGGGACAGCTATGGCTACACCTTC